This TCR beta chain was captured in a study of blood T cell repertoires in COVID-19. About the research overall: Whether acute or convalescent, the COVID-19 samples came from the United States, Italy and Spain. T cells, B-cell-depleted T cells, or PBMCs supplied cDNA or gDNA.

Authors' methods: Amplification of reference gene primers provided the estimated nucleated cell counts. The assay was immunoSEQ multiplex PCR, and TCRdb's table has in-frame clones only and misses some. V and J calls and clone size follow that table, whereas D and trimming were derived from the DNA. The sample includes roughly 120,000 clones, 75% to 85% seen only once; the top ten take more than 15%. This receptor was taken from a woman in her fifties or sixties with acute or convalescent COVID-19. Sequencing was done on a sample of peripheral blood.

The CDR3 protein is CASSSSGYQPQHF. The CDR3 DNA sequence: TGTGCCAGCAGCTCTTCAGGGTATCAGCCCCAGCATTTT. The genes are TRBV7-2 and TRBJ1-5; TRBD1 is a possible D gene (5 bases). V lost 4 bases to trimming and J lost 5 bases, with 9 bases between them. The CDR3 extends over 13 amino acids. Germline V gene sequence: CDR1 SGHTA, CDR2 FQGNSA.